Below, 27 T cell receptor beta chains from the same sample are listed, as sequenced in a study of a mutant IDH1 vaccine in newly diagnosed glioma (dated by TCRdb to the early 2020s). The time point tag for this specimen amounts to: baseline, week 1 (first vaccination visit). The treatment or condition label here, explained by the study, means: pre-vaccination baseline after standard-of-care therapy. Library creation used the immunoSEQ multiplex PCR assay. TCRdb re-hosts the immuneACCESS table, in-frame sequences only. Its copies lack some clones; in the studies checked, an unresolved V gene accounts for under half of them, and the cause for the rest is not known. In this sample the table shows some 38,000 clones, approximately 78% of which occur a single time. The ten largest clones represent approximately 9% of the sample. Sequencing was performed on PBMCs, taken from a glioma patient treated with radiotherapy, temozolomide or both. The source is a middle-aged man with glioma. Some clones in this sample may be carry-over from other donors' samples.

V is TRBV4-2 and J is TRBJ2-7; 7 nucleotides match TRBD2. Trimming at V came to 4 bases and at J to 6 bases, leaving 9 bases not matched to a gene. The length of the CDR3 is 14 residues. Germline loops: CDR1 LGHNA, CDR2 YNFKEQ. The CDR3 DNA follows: TGTGCCAGCAGCCCTAAGAGCGGGGTTGGCGAGCAGTACTTC. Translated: CASSPKSGVGEQYF.

CDR3 sequence (DNA): TGTGCCAGTAGGAAACCAGGGGAGCACGAGCAGTACTTC. It encodes CASRKPGEHEQYF. V and J are TRBV19 and TRBJ2-7; TRBD1 might be the D (6 bases). Germline CDR1 is LNHDA and CDR2 is SQIVND (reference sequence). This CDR3 is 13 amino acids long. Deletions cut 6 bases from V and 5 bases from J, with 14 bases between.

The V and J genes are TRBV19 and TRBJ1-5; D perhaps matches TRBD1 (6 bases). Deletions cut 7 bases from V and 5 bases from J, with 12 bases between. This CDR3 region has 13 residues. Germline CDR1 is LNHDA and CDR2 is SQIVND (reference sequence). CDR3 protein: CASTIDRYQPQHF. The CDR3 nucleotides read TGTGCCAGTACCATCGACAGGTATCAGCCCCAGCATTTT.

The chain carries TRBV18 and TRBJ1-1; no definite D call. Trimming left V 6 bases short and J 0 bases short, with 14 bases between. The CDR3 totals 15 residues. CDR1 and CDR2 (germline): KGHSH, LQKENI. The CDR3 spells CASSSEGLMNTEAFF. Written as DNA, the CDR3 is TGTGCCAGCTCCTCAGAGGGCCTTATGAACACTGAAGCTTTCTTT.

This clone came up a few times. The CDR3 loop is CASSPEDRVSTPEAFF. CDR3 bases: TGCGCCAGCAGCCCAGAGGACAGGGTCAGTACTCCTGAAGCTTTCTTT. The rearrangement joins TRBV5-1 to TRBJ1-1; 8 nucleotides agree with TRBD1. Trimming removed 4 bases from V and 6 bases from J; junction bases left unmatched: 14. Germline V CDR1 and CDR2: SGHRS, YFSETQ. The CDR3 is 16 amino acids.

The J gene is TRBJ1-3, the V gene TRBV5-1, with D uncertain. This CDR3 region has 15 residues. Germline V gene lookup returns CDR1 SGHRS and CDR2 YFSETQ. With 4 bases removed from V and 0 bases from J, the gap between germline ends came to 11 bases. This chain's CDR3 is CASSPVSGSGNTIYF. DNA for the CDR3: TGCGCCAGCAGCCCTGTATCGGGCTCTGGAAACACCATATATTTT.

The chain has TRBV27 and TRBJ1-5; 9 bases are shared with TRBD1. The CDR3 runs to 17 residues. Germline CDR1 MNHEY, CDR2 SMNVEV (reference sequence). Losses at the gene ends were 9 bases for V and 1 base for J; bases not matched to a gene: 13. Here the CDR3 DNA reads TGTGCCAGGATGGACAGGGGACGCCCCTTGAGCAATCAGCCCCAGCATTTT. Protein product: CARMDRGRPLSNQPQHF.

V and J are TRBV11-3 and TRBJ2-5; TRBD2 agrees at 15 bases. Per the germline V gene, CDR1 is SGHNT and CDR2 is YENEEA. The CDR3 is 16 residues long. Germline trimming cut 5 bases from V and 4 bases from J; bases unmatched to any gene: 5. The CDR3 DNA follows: TGTGCCAGCAGCATCCGGACTAGCGGGGGGGGAGAGACCCAGTACTTC. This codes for CASSIRTSGGGETQYF. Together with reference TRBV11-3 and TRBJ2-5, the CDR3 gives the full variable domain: EAGVVQSPRYKIIEKKQPVAFWCNPISGHNTLYWYLQNLGQGPELLIRYENEEAVDDSQLPKDRFSAERLKGVDSTLKIQPAELGDSAVYLCASSIRTSGGGETQYFGPGTRLLVL.

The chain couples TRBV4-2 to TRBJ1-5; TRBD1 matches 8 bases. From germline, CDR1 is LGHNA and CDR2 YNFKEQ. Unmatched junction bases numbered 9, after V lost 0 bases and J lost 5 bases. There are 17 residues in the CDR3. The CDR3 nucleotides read TGTGCCAGCAGCCAAGATGGGGCGGGGACAGGCCATCAGCCCCAGCATTTT. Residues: CASSQDGAGTGHQPQHF.

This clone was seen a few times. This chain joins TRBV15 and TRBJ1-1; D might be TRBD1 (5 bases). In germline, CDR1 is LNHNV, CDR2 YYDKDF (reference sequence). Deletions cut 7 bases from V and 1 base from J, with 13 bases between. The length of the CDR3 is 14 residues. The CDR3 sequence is CATTPDRPNTEAFF. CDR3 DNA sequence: TGTGCCACCACCCCCGACAGACCGAACACTGAAGCTTTCTTT.

The DNA of the CDR3 is TGTGCCAGCAGCGTGGGACTAATGCACACTGAAGCTTTCTTT. Translating gives CASSVGLMHTEAFF. V gene TRBV9 combines with J gene TRBJ1-1; tentatively, D is TRBD1 (5 bases). V lost 2 bases and J lost 3, with 11 bases in between. In germline, CDR1 is SGDLS, CDR2 YYNGEE. The CDR3 loop spans 14 amino acids.

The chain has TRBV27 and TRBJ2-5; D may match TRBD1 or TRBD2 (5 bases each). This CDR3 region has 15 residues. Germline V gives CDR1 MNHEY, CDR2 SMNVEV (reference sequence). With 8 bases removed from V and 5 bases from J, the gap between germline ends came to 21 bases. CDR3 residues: CASAIEGPAWETQYF. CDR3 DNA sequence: TGTGCCAGCGCGATCGAGGGGCCGGCGTGGGAGACCCAGTACTTC.

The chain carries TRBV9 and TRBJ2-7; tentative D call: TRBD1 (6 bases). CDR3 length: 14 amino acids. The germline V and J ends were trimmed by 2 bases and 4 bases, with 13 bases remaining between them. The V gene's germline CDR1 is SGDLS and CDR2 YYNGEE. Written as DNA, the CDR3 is TGTGCCAGCAGCGTTTCCGAGGGGGAGTACGAGCAGTACTTC. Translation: CASSVSEGEYEQYF.

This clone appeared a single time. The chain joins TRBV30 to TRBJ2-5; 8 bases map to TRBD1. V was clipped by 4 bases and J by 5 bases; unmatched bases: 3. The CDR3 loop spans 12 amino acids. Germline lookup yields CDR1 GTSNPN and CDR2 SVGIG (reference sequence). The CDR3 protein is CAWTGGRETQYF. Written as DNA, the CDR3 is TGTGCCTGGACAGGGGGCCGGGAGACCCAGTACTTC.

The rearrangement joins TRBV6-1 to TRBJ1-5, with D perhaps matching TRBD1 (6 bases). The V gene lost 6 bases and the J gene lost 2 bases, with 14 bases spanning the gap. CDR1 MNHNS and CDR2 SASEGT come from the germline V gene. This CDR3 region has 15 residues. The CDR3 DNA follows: TGTGCCAGCAGGGAGACAGGTAAAGGCAATCAGCCCCAGCATTTT. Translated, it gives CASRETGKGNQPQHF.

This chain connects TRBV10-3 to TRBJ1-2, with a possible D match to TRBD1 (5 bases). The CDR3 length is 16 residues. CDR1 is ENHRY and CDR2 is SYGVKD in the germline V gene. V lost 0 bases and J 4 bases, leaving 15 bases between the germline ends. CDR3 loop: CAISESMRLGVYGYTF. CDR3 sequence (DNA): TGTGCCATCAGTGAGTCGATGCGTTTGGGGGTCTATGGCTACACCTTC.

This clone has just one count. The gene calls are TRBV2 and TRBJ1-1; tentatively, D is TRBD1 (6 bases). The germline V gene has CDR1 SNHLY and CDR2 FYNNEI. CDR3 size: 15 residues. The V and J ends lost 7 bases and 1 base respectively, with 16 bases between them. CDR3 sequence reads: CASIWRQATNTEAFF. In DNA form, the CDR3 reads TGTGCCAGCATTTGGAGACAGGCCACGAACACTGAAGCTTTCTTT.

Written as DNA, the CDR3 is TGTGCCAGCACCCTTGGGGGCTCTGGAAACACCATATATTTT. It codes for CASTLGGSGNTIYF. The chain carries TRBV6-5 and TRBJ1-3; D is perhaps TRBD1 (5 bases). V gave up 7 bases and J gave up 0 bases, with 10 bases separating them. The CDR3 is made up of 14 amino acids. Germline CDR1 MNHEY, CDR2 SVGAGI.

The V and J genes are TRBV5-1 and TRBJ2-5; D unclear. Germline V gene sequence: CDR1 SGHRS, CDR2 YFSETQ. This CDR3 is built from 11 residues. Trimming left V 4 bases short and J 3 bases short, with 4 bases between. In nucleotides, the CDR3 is TGCGCCAGCAGCGGAGAAGAGACCCAGTACTTC. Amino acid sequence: CASSGEETQYF.

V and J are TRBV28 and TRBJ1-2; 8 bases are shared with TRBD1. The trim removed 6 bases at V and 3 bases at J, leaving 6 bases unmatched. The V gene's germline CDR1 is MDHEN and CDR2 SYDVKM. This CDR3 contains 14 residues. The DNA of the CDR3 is TGTGCCAGCAGGGCCCCAGGGGGCGACTATGGCTACACCTTC. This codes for CASRAPGGDYGYTF.

This chain's CDR3 is CASSSPPLETQYF. The CDR3 coding sequence is TGCGCCAGCAGCTCTCCACCCTTAGAGACCCAGTACTTC. J is TRBJ2-5 and V is TRBV5-1; D gene uncertain. Germline V gene lookup returns CDR1 SGHRS and CDR2 YFSETQ. V was cut by 3 bases and J by 4 bases, with 10 bases left in between. The CDR3 loop spans 13 amino acids. The full variable domain, completed using reference TRBV5-1 and TRBJ2-5, is KAGVTQTPRYLIKTRGQQVTLSCSPISGHRSVSWYQQTPGQGLQFLFEYFSETQRNKGNFPGRFSGRQFSNSRSEMNVSTLELGDSALYLCASSSPPLETQYFGPGTRLLVL.

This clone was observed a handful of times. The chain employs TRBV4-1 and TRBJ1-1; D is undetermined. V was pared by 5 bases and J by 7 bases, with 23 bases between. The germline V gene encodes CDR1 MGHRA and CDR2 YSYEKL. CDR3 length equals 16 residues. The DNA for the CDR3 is TGCGCCAGCAGCGGGCTGGGGTACTTAACGAGGGATGAAGCTTTCTTT. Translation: CASSGLGYLTRDEAFF.

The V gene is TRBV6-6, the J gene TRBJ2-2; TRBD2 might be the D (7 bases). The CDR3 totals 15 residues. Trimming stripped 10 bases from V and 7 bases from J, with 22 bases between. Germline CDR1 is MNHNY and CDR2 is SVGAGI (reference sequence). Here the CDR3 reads CAIRLGGGLGGELFF. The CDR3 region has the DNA TGTGCCATCCGGCTGGGGGGGGGCCTTGGCGGGGAGCTGTTTTTT.

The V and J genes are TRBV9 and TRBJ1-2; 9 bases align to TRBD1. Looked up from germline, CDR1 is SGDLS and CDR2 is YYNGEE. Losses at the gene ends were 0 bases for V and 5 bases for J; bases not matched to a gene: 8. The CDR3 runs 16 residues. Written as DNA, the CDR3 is TGTGCCAGCAGCGTAGCTACAGGGGGCGACGGGTATGGCTACACCTTC. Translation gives CASSVATGGDGYGYTF.

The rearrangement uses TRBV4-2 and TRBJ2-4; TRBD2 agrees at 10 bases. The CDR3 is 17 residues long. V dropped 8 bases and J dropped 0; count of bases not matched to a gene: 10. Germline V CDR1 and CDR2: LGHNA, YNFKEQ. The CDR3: CASSPITSGVAKNIQYF. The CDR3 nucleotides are TGTGCCAGCTCCCCAATAACTAGCGGGGTAGCCAAAAACATTCAGTACTTC.

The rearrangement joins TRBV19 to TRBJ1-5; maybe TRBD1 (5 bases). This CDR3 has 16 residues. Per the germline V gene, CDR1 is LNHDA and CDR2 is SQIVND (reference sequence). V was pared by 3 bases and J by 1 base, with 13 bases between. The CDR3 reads CASSIEGSGSNQPQHF. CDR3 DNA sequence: TGTGCCAGTAGTATTGAGGGGTCTGGGAGCAATCAGCCCCAGCATTTT. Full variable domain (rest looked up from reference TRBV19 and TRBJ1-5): DGGITQSPKYLFRKEGQNVTLSCEQNLNHDAMYWYRQDPGQGLRLIYYSQIVNDFQKGDIAEGYSVSREKKESFPLTVTSAQKNPTAFYLCASSIEGSGSNQPQHFGDGTRLSIL.

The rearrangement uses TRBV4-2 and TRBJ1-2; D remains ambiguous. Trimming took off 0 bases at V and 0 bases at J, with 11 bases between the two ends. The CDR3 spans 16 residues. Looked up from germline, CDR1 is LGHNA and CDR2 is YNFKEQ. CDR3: CASSQEGAGTNYGYTF. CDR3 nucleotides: TGTGCCAGCAGCCAAGAGGGCGCGGGGACTAACTATGGCTACACCTTC.